A selection of T cell receptor beta chains follows, all from one sample in a study of PD-1 blockade in mismatch repair-deficient tumors. The protocol was immunoSEQ multiplex PCR, while the TCRdb copy is restricted to in-frame clones and leaves out a portion. The table shows nearly 25,000 clones, with 83% occurring only once. The sequencing used peripheral blood, collected 12 weeks after starting pembrolizumab. Receptors were obtained from an adult with mismatch repair-deficient cancer. Each CDR3 is given with its conserved first and last residue. Fields, in order: J gene, V gene, clone size, D gene, CDR3 protein, CDR3 DNA. The D gene is left open where the match is weak. Rows give clone size only sometimes, using once, few, many, or a class for an expanded clone.

TRBJ2-5,TRBV6-1,once,TRBD2,CASSLEAGVETQYF,TGTGCCAGCAGCCTCGAAGCGGGAGTAGAGACCCAGTACTTC
TRBJ2-2,TRBV7-6,NA,TRBD2,CASSLAGGPPGELFF,TGTGCCAGCAGCTTAGCGGGAGGGCCGCCCGGGGAGCTGTTTTTT
TRBJ1-1,TRBV7-9,NA,TRBD1,CASSIHQGEANTEAFF,TGTGCCAGCAGCATCCACCAGGGGGAGGCGAACACTGAAGCTTTCTTT
TRBJ2-2,TRBV4-1,NA,NA,CASSQGLVSTGELFF,TGCGCCAGCAGCCAAGGACTAGTTTCCACCGGGGAGCTGTTTTTT
TRBJ2-7,TRBV27,NA,NA,CASSGGASYEQYF,TGTGCCAGCAGTGGTGGGGCCTCCTACGAGCAGTACTTC
TRBJ1-2,TRBV6-5,NA,TRBD1,CASSYQGAQYGYTF,TGTGCCAGCAGTTACCAGGGGGCTCAATATGGCTACACCTTC
TRBJ2-7,TRBV5-1,NA,TRBD1,CASKEGTDVRDEQYF,TGCGCCAGCAAAGAAGGGACAGACGTGAGGGACGAGCAGTACTTC
TRBJ2-5,TRBV7-2,NA,NA,CASTFSTGKGQETQYF,TGTGCCAGCACCTTCTCTACAGGGAAGGGCCAAGAGACCCAGTACTTC
TRBJ2-7,TRBV5-1,NA,NA,CASSLVGQGGDEQYF,TGCGCCAGCAGCTTGGTCGGGCAGGGTGGCGACGAGCAGTACTTC
TRBJ2-7,TRBV2,NA,TRBD1,CASRGQGAIYEQYF,TGTGCCAGCAGAGGACAGGGGGCTATTTACGAGCAGTACTTC
TRBJ2-1,TRBV29-1,NA,NA,CSVELTGRLSYNEQFF,TGCAGCGTTGAGCTCACAGGCAGATTGTCCTACAATGAGCAGTTCTTC
TRBJ2-5,TRBV5-4,NA,NA,CASSQAADQETQYF,TGCGCCAGCAGCCAGGCAGCGGACCAAGAGACCCAGTACTTC
TRBJ1-5,TRBV5-8,NA,TRBD1,CASSLSRQGDQPQHF,TGTGCCAGCAGCTTGTCTCGACAGGGGGATCAGCCCCAGCATTTT
TRBJ2-7,TRBV30,NA,NA,CAWSVSGGEQYF,TGTGCCTGGAGTGTAAGCGGAGGCGAGCAGTACTTC
TRBJ1-2,TRBV6-5,NA,NA,CASTGGSVSNYGYTF,TGTGCCAGCACCGGCGGAAGCGTCTCTAACTATGGCTACACCTTC
TRBJ1-2,TRBV7-9,NA,NA,CASSLEPGAGYGYTF,TGTGCCAGCAGCTTAGAGCCAGGGGCTGGCTATGGCTACACCTTC
TRBJ2-2,TRBV9,NA,NA,CASSIRTGTGELFF,TGTGCCAGCAGCATAAGAACCGGGACCGGGGAGCTGTTTTTT
TRBJ1-2,TRBV5-1,NA,TRBD1,CASSLEWGTGPHRNYGYTF,TGCGCCAGCAGCTTGGAATGGGGGACAGGGCCCCACAGAAACTATGGCTACACCTTC
TRBJ2-7,TRBV9,NA,TRBD1,CASSATGTGSYEQYF,TGTGCCAGCAGCGCTACCGGGACAGGCTCCTACGAGCAGTACTTC
TRBJ1-4,TRBV6-1,NA,NA,CASSEILRVEKLFF,TGTGCCAGCAGTGAAATACTCAGGGTGGAAAAACTGTTTTTT
TRBJ2-7,TRBV5-5,once,TRBD1,CASSPGQWSYEQYF,TGTGCCAGCAGCCCGGGACAGTGGTCCTACGAGCAGTACTTC
TRBJ2-3,TRBV5-1,once,TRBD2,CASSLSGGSTDTQYF,TGCGCCAGCAGCTTATCGGGGGGGAGCACAGATACGCAGTATTTT
TRBJ2-2,TRBV11-2,NA,NA,CASSASSTGELFF,TGTGCCAGCAGCGCCAGCTCCACCGGGGAGCTGTTTTTT
TRBJ2-7,TRBV29-1,NA,NA,CSVETGFEQYF,TGCAGCGTTGAAACAGGTTTCGAGCAGTACTTC
TRBJ2-6,TRBV7-9,NA,NA,CASSFRKTGYSGANVLTF,TGTGCCAGCAGCTTCAGAAAAACAGGGTACTCTGGGGCCAACGTCCTGACTTTC
TRBJ2-5,TRBV14,NA,TRBD1,CASSQDFGRDRGDQETQYF,TGTGCCAGCAGCCAAGATTTTGGCCGGGACAGGGGCGACCAAGAGACCCAGTACTTC
TRBJ2-1,TRBV5-1,NA,NA,CASSSGTGNYNEQFF,TGCGCCAGCAGCTCTGGGACTGGAAACTACAATGAGCAGTTCTTC
TRBJ2-1,TRBV5-6,NA,NA,CASSPPTSRRGDEQFF,TGTGCCAGCAGTCCCCCAACTAGCCGGAGGGGGGATGAGCAGTTCTTC
TRBJ2-3,TRBV5-4,NA,TRBD2,CASSLPSGSPDTQYF,TGTGCCAGCAGCTTGCCTAGCGGGAGCCCAGATACGCAGTATTTT
TRBJ2-1,TRBV5-4,few,TRBD2,CASSWGELAGVNEQFF,TGTGCCAGCAGCTGGGGGGAACTAGCGGGAGTTAATGAGCAGTTCTTC
TRBJ2-3,TRBV23-1,NA,TRBD1,CASSQGTGGSSADTQYF,TGCGCCAGCAGTCAAGGAACAGGGGGTTCCAGCGCAGATACGCAGTATTTT
TRBJ2-5,TRBV4-1,NA,TRBD1,CASSQTGGQETQYF,TGCGCCAGCAGCCAGACAGGGGGACAGGAGACCCAGTACTTC
TRBJ2-2,TRBV27,once,TRBD1,CASSFQGQAVGELFF,TGTGCCAGCAGTTTTCAGGGACAGGCGGTCGGGGAGCTGTTTTTT
TRBJ1-1,TRBV19,NA,NA,CASSIDPVWAREGTEAFF,TGTGCCAGTAGTATAGATCCGGTCTGGGCCCGGGAGGGCACTGAAGCTTTCTTT
TRBJ1-1,TRBV5-4,NA,TRBD1,CASSLRQGAPEAFF,TGTGCCAGCAGCTTGCGTCAGGGGGCCCCTGAAGCTTTCTTT
TRBJ2-3,TRBV12-5,NA,TRBD2,CASGIAGGGTQYF,TGTGCTAGTGGTATAGCGGGAGGGGGTACGCAGTATTTT
TRBJ2-3,TRBV4-3,NA,TRBD2,CASSQGAAGGLTDTQYF,TGCGCCAGCAGCCAAGGAGCAGCGGGAGGTCTCACAGATACGCAGTATTTT
TRBJ1-2,TRBV5-1,NA,NA,CASSYRDNNYGYTF,TGCGCCAGCAGCTACCGGGACAACAACTATGGCTACACCTTC
TRBJ2-3,TRBV5-1,once,NA,CASSSGTKVDTQYF,TGCGCCAGCAGCTCCGGAACCAAGGTGGATACGCAGTATTTT
TRBJ2-3,TRBV6-1,few,TRBD2,CASSEAAGADTQYF,TGTGCCAGCAGTGAAGCGGCGGGAGCAGATACGCAGTATTTT